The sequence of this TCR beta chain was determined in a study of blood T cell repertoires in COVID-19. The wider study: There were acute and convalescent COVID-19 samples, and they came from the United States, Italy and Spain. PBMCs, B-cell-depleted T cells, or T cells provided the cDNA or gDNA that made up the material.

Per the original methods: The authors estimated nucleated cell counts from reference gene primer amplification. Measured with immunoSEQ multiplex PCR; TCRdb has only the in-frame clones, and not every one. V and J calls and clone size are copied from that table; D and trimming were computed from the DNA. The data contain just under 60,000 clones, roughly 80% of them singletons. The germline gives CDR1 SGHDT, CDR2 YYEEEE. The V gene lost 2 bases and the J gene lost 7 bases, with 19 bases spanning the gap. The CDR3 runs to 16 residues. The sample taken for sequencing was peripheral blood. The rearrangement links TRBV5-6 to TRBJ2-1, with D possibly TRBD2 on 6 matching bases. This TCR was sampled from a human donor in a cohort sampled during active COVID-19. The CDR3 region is CASSFRGGAGRNEQFF. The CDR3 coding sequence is TGTGCCAGCAGCTTTCGTGGTGGGGCAGGGAGGAATGAGCAGTTCTTC.